This TCR beta chain was sequenced during a study of blood T cell repertoires in COVID-19. The CDR3 loop spans 12 amino acids. CDR1 and CDR2 (germline): SGHRS, YFSETQ. V lost 4 bases, J lost 4 bases, and 8 bases lay in between. Measured with immunoSEQ multiplex PCR; TCRdb has only the in-frame clones, and not every one. The table includes around 140,000 clones, 80% to 90% detected once. The chain has TRBV5-1 and TRBJ2-5, with D uncertain. Sequencing was done on a sample of PBMCs or T cells enriched from blood (not recorded which). This clonotype was sampled from a man in his 60s who had recovered from COVID-19. CDR3 sequence: CASSDTGETQYF. The CDR3 bases are TGCGCCAGCAGCGATACGGGAGAGACCCAGTACTTC.